These 26 T cell receptor beta chains were all obtained from the same sample, sequenced in a study of CD8 T cells in Susac syndrome. RNA in amounts of roughly 0.5 to 1 ug was reverse transcribed with random hexamers. One entry per CDR3 protein, called by TCRdb with MiXCR from the immunoSEQ multiplex PCR reads. The profile shows some 250,000 distinct CDR3 sequences, about 95% of them singletons. The sample consisted of CD4+ T cells from PBMCs. These receptors were collected from a human donor with Susac syndrome.

V and J are TRBV11-2 and TRBJ1-4; weak D call: TRBD1 (6 bases). Between the trimmed V and J ends, which lost 2 bases and 8 bases, there was a span of 12 bases. The CDR3 spans 14 residues. Germline V lookup: CDR1 SGHAT, CDR2 FQNNGV. The chain's CDR3 is CASSLRGRGEKLFF. The CDR3 DNA sequence: TGTGCCAGCAGCTTACGGGGGCGCGGCGAAAAACTGTTTTTT.

This clonotype was observed a handful of times. The V gene is TRBV29-1, the J gene TRBJ2-7; the D call may be TRBD1 or TRBD2 (5 bases each). This CDR3 comprises 14 residues. Trimming cost V 6 bases and J 1 base, with 16 bases left between them. Germline CDR1 is SQVTM and CDR2 is ANQGSEA. For the CDR3, the DNA is TGCAGCGTGGCGGGCAGGGAGCATTCCTACGAGCAGTACTTC. The encoded protein is CSVAGREHSYEQYF.

The chain employs TRBV5-6 and TRBJ2-5, with D maybe TRBD1 (5 bases). V shed 8 bases and J shed 5 bases, with 19 bases lying between them. CDR3 length: 14 amino acids. The germline gives CDR1 SGHDT, CDR2 YYEEEE. The CDR3 protein is CASELLQGRETQYF. CDR3 DNA: TGTGCCAGTGAACTCCTCCAGGGCCGGGAGACCCAGTACTTC.

V gene TRBV2 combines with J gene TRBJ1-2; the D is unclear. With 3 bases removed from V and 6 bases from J, the gap between germline ends came to 14 bases. This CDR3 spans 14 amino acids. Per the germline V gene, CDR1 is SNHLY and CDR2 is FYNNEI. CDR3 protein: CASSESYSSDGYTF. DNA for the CDR3: TGTGCCAGCAGTGAGAGCTACAGTTCAGATGGCTACACCTTC.

This clonotype was seen just once. The chain has TRBV5-1 and TRBJ2-1; 7 nucleotides agree with TRBD2. V shed 4 bases, J shed 11 bases, and the junction held 9 bases outside the gene matches. The germline V gene has CDR1 SGHRS and CDR2 YFSETQ. The CDR3 is 13 amino acids. CDR3 sequence (DNA): TGCGCCAGCAGCACAAACCAACTAGCGAAGCAGTTCTTC. Translated: CASSTNQLAKQFF. Together with reference TRBV5-1 and TRBJ2-1, the CDR3 gives the full variable domain: KAGVTQTPRYLIKTRGQQVTLSCSPISGHRSVSWYQQTPGQGLQFLFEYFSETQRNKGNFPGRFSGRQFSNSRSEMNVSTLELGDSALYLCASSTNQLAKQFFGPGTRLTVL.

The J gene is TRBJ2-1, the V gene TRBV7-6; D uncertain. Deletions cut 0 bases from V and 9 bases from J, with 12 bases between. The CDR3 totals 14 residues. Germline V gene lookup returns CDR1 SGHVS and CDR2 FNYEAQ. Written as DNA, the CDR3 is TGTGCCAGCAGCTTAGCGGCGGAGATTGGTGAGCAGTTCTTC. It encodes CASSLAAEIGEQFF.

The V call is TRBV7-4, the J call TRBJ2-5, with 10 bases that match TRBD2. The CDR3 has 16 amino acids. Germline loops: CDR1 SGHVT, CDR2 SQSDAQ. V shed 5 bases and J 2 bases; nucleotides not matched to a gene: 8. CDR3: CASSRTSGPGQETQYF. The CDR3 DNA follows: TGTGCCAGCAGCAGGACTAGCGGCCCTGGGCAAGAGACCCAGTACTTC.

The chain employs TRBV12-3 or TRBV12-4 and TRBJ2-7; D could derive from TRBD1 or TRBD2 (5 bases each). CDR3 length: 13 residues. Trimming pared 3 bases from V and 5 bases from J, leaving 11 bases between. CDR3 DNA sequence: TGTGCCAGCAGTTTTAGGGGAGCTGACGAGCAGTACTTC. As protein: CASSFRGADEQYF.

The rearrangement joins TRBV20-1 to TRBJ2-1; D is perhaps TRBD2 (6 bases). V lost 3 bases to trimming and J lost 4 bases, with 22 bases between them. CDR1 is DFQATT, CDR2 SNEGSKA, per germline (reference sequence). The CDR3 totals 17 residues. The chain's CDR3 is CSASEPRDSLQYNEQFF. The CDR3 region has the DNA TGCAGTGCTAGCGAACCCCGGGACTCCCTACAATACAATGAGCAGTTCTTC.

This chain links TRBV3-1 with TRBJ2-5; D not certain. The CDR3 consists of 10 residues. The V end was cut by 5 bases, the J end by 6 bases, with 4 bases between. Per germline, CDR1 LGHDT and CDR2 YNNKEL (reference sequence). The DNA for the CDR3 is TGTGCCAGCAGCATGAAGACCCAGTACTTC. Amino acid sequence: CASSMKTQYF.

This clonotype came up once. The chain links TRBV4-1 to TRBJ2-2; possible D gene TRBD2, 5 bases. Looked up from germline, CDR1 is MGHRA and CDR2 is YSYEKL. The CDR3 sequence is 13 residues long. With 0 bases removed from V and 6 bases from J, the gap between germline ends came to 5 bases. The CDR3 region is CASSQELAGELFF. The DNA for the CDR3 is TGCGCCAGCAGCCAAGAACTAGCCGGGGAGCTGTTTTTT.

This clonotype was observed a single time. The rearrangement joins TRBV3-1 to TRBJ1-2, with 10 bases aligning to TRBD1. Germline V lookup: CDR1 LGHDT, CDR2 YNNKEL (reference sequence). CDR3 length equals 15 residues. The J segment lost 5 bases and the V segment lost 4 bases, leaving 7 bases of the junction unmatched. The CDR3 coding sequence is TGTGCCAGCAGCCGCCAACGGACAGGGGGATATGGCTACACCTTC. Translating it yields CASSRQRTGGYGYTF.

The chain links TRBV20-1 to TRBJ2-5; the match to TRBD2 covers 8 bases. After removal of 6 bases from V and 2 bases from J, the junction contained 11 bases not matched to a gene. The germline V gene has CDR1 DFQATT and CDR2 SNEGSKA (reference sequence). The CDR3 length is 15 residues. The CDR3 reads CSALFSGTRQETQYF. In DNA form, the CDR3 reads TGCAGTGCACTATTCTCCGGGACTAGGCAAGAGACCCAGTACTTC.

CDR3 in amino acids: CASSPGWTEYGYTF. The CDR3 nucleotides are TGTGCCAGCAGCCCCGGGTGGACGGAGTATGGCTACACCTTC. The rearrangement uses TRBV9 and TRBJ1-2; D gene unclear. V was pared by 4 bases and J by 5 bases, with 15 bases between. Germline CDR1 is SGDLS and CDR2 is YYNGEE. The CDR3 is 14 residues long.

This chain connects TRBV28 to TRBJ1-1, with D perhaps matching TRBD1 (5 bases). With 11 bases removed from V and 10 bases from J, the gap between germline ends came to 17 bases. The CDR3 is 11 residues long. Per the germline V gene, CDR1 is MDHEN and CDR2 is SYDVKM. CDR3 sequence (DNA): TGTGCCCATTGGGGACTGGAGGGAGCTTTCTTT. Translating it yields CAHWGLEGAFF.

Here the CDR3 DNA reads TGTGCCAGCAGCTTAAGACCGGGACAGGGTGTCGAGCAGTACTTC. The encoded protein is CASSLRPGQGVEQYF. The J gene is TRBJ2-7, the V gene TRBV11-1; the match to TRBD1 covers 9 bases. J lost 6 bases, V lost 2 bases, and 8 bases had no gene match. Germline assignment: CDR1 SGHAT and CDR2 FQDESV (reference sequence). CDR3 length equals 15 residues. Complete variable domain (other parts from reference TRBV11-1 and TRBJ2-7): EAEVAQSPRYKITEKSQAVAFWCDPISGHATLYWYRQILGQGPELLVQFQDESVVDDSQLPKDRFSAERLKGVDSTLKIQPAELGDSAMYLCASSLRPGQGVEQYFGPGTRLTVT.

The chain employs TRBV25-1 and TRBJ2-1, with 7 bases fitting TRBD2. The germline gives CDR1 MGHDK, CDR2 SYGVNS. The CDR3 loop spans 13 amino acids. V was pared by 6 bases and J by 6 bases, with 5 bases of the junction left unmatched. The CDR3 reads CASRREGRNEQFF. The CDR3 region has the DNA TGTGCCAGCAGGAGGGAGGGCCGCAATGAGCAGTTCTTC.

The chain uses TRBV4-2 and TRBJ2-3, with unresolved D. V was trimmed by 0 bases and J by 7 bases, leaving 14 bases between them. The CDR3 covers 15 residues. CDR1 is LGHNA and CDR2 is YNFKEQ in the germline V gene. The CDR3 is CASSQDFGRPNTQYF. DNA for the CDR3: TGTGCCAGCAGCCAAGACTTCGGCCGCCCGAATACGCAGTATTTT.

V and J are TRBV7-9 and TRBJ1-1; perhaps TRBD1 as D (5 bases). Between the trimmed V and J ends, which lost 0 bases and 2 bases, there was a span of 7 bases. The CDR3 consists of 14 residues. Germline values: CDR1 SEHNR, CDR2 FQNEAQ (reference sequence). CDR3 residues: CASSLAQGNTEAFF. DNA for the CDR3: TGTGCCAGCAGCTTAGCCCAGGGTAACACTGAAGCTTTCTTT.

The gene calls are TRBV5-1 and TRBJ2-7; 9 nucleotides line up with TRBD2. This CDR3 is 16 amino acids long. The ends lost 1 base at V and 9 bases at J; junction bases unmatched: 14. Per the germline V gene, CDR1 is SGHRS and CDR2 is YFSETQ. Here the CDR3 DNA reads TGCGCCAGCAGCTTGTCCCGTGGCGGGAGGGCCTCTGTGCAGTACTTC. Protein: CASSLSRGGRASVQYF. Supplemented by reference TRBV5-1 and TRBJ2-7, the full variable domain reads KAGVTQTPRYLIKTRGQQVTLSCSPISGHRSVSWYQQTPGQGLQFLFEYFSETQRNKGNFPGRFSGRQFSNSRSEMNVSTLELGDSALYLCASSLSRGGRASVQYFGPGTRLTVT.

The rearrangement joins TRBV20-1 to TRBJ2-3; TRBD2 aligns across 12 bases. CDR3 length: 14 residues. The ends lost 5 bases at V and 4 bases at J; junction bases unmatched: 4. Germline V CDR1 and CDR2: DFQATT, SNEGSKA (reference sequence). The CDR3 spells CSAGLAGTADTQYF. In DNA, the CDR3 is TGCAGTGCTGGACTAGCGGGAACTGCAGATACGCAGTATTTT.

The chain uses TRBV6-5 and TRBJ2-4; the match to TRBD2 covers 7 bases. After removal of 1 base from V and 5 bases from J, the junction contained 5 bases not matched to a gene. Germline loops: CDR1 MNHEY, CDR2 SVGAGI. The CDR3 length is 15 residues. In DNA, the CDR3 is TGTGCCAGCAGTTACTGGCGGGAGAGCCAAAACATTCAGTACTTC. Translated: CASSYWRESQNIQYF.

The gene calls are TRBV20-1 and TRBJ2-5; 9 bases agree with TRBD2. V lost 1 base to trimming and J lost 5 bases; unmatched junction nucleotides: 14. The CDR3 extends over 17 amino acids. Per the germline V gene, CDR1 is DFQATT and CDR2 is SNEGSKA (reference sequence). CDR3 sequence: CSARAREPGLAHETQYF. The CDR3 DNA sequence: TGCAGTGCTAGAGCCCGGGAGCCGGGACTAGCCCACGAGACCCAGTACTTC.

The chain combines TRBV28 with TRBJ2-6; D remains unclear. The CDR3 runs to 16 residues. Germline V gene sequence: CDR1 MDHEN, CDR2 SYDVKM. Trimming shortened V by 6 bases and J by 2 bases, and 14 bases separated the two germline ends. CDR3 sequence (DNA): TGTGCCAGCAGCGTCTTTTTGGGAACTGGGGCCAACGTCCTGACTTTC. Residues: CASSVFLGTGANVLTF.

V and J are TRBV3-1 and TRBJ2-7; D ambiguous. This CDR3 region has 13 residues. The ends were cut back, 0 bases at V and 6 bases at J, with 9 bases in the middle. Germline CDR1 LGHDT, CDR2 YNNKEL (reference sequence). The CDR3 reads CASSQDGGSEQYF. CDR3 in DNA: TGTGCCAGCAGCCAAGATGGTGGCTCCGAGCAGTACTTC.

The chain links TRBV20-1 to TRBJ2-1; the D is unclear. The CDR3 totals 12 residues. With 0 bases removed from V and 10 bases from J, the gap between germline ends came to 10 bases. The germline V gene encodes CDR1 DFQATT and CDR2 SNEGSKA (reference sequence). This CDR3 reads CSARDQTVEQFF. The CDR3, as DNA: TGCAGTGCTAGAGACCAGACGGTGGAGCAGTTCTTC.